A selection of T cell receptor beta chains follows, all from one sample in a study of T-cell memory formation after mild COVID-19. MiXCR, applied by TCRdb to the 5' RACE reads, yields one record per CDR3 protein. Here the sample spans 400,000 or so distinct CDR3 sequences, roughly 21% being singletons. Sample: PBMCs or a T cell subset sorted from them (not recorded which). These receptors originate from an adult woman who had mild COVID-19 (a few samples of this study predate the infection). Cell type and time point are not known. Each CDR3 is given without its conserved first and last residue.

j_call v_call cdr3_aa
TRBJ2-3 TRBV5-1 ASREGLAVSTDTQY
TRBJ2-7 TRBV6-6 ASSRTGAYEQY
TRBJ2-3 TRBV10-3 AISESASGGTDTQY
TRBJ1-1 TRBV23-1 ASSQPATGMNTEAF
TRBJ2-5 TRBV5-4 ASSLAPRETQY
TRBJ2-2 TRBV7-3 ASSLTELNTGELF
TRBJ2-1 TRBV6-5 ASSTAAVSYNEQF
TRBJ2-7 TRBV7-2 ASSYTGAAYEQY
TRBJ2-7 TRBV5-1 ASSLEGTSVEQY
TRBJ2-1 TRBV9 ASSVGGYSYNEQF
TRBJ1-2 TRBV5-1 ASSFDGGSGYT
TRBJ2-7 TRBV3-1 ASSQDQY
TRBJ2-2 TRBV12-3/TRBV12-4 ASSLALANTGELF
TRBJ2-1 TRBV15 ATSRGGVEGYEQF
TRBJ1-1 TRBV28 ASRDPNPGPYTEAF
TRBJ2-1 TRBV6-5 AIRTSGLPNEQF
TRBJ2-1 TRBV24-1 ATSDQIGSSYNEQF
TRBJ1-1 TRBV20-1 SAIDRTEAF
TRBJ2-1 TRBV7-6 ASSATGSHNEQF
TRBJ2-7 TRBV20-1 RGPGLTSSYEQY
TRBJ2-7 TRBV5-5 ASSFPTYEQY
TRBJ2-2 TRBV5-1 ASREYKRESGGELF
TRBJ1-1 TRBV7-9 ASSLAGENTEAF
TRBJ1-1 TRBV7-9 ASSLPPRTEDTEAF
TRBJ1-3 TRBV6-6 ASSYQGRVGNTIY
TRBJ1-5 TRBV20-1 SAQQHQNQPQH
TRBJ1-1 TRBV5-4 ASTVMGLPEAF
TRBJ2-3 TRBV6-1 ASKAQGHTDTQY
TRBJ2-7 TRBV4-3 ASSQWGTVNEQY
TRBJ1-1 TRBV7-8 ASSHSGYTEAF
TRBJ2-2 TRBV12-3/TRBV12-4 ASTGDTYTGELF
TRBJ2-7 TRBV5-1 ASSSPGQGRDEQY
TRBJ2-7 TRBV5-5 ASSSFVGYEQY
TRBJ2-3 TRBV7-8 ASSSALTDTQY
TRBJ2-7 TRBV30 AWSRQGREQY
TRBJ2-7 TRBV9 ASSWGDAYEQY
TRBJ2-5 TRBV25-1 ASRQVPNRSRQGAKETQY
TRBJ2-7 TRBV29-1 SVQGQSSSYEQY
TRBJ2-3 TRBV11-2 ASSFSHGTDTQY
TRBJ2-6 TRBV28 ASSSAGANVLT
TRBJ2-3 TRBV15 ATSDSGGHWDTQY
TRBJ2-1 TRBV7-2 ASSRGTGGYNEQF
TRBJ2-5 TRBV12-3/TRBV12-4 ASRSGQGEETQY
TRBJ1-1 TRBV6-1 ASSEQEGANTEAF
TRBJ1-1 TRBV5-1 ASSWSRDAEAF
TRBJ1-1 TRBV27 ASSLYGGANTEAF
TRBJ1-5 TRBV5-5 ASSLVWGKSQPQH
TRBJ1-6 TRBV29-1 SVRQVHNSPLH
TRBJ2-3 TRBV7-9 ASTKGQSGTDTQY
TRBJ2-5 TRBV6-5 ASTDNQETQY